This is a list of T cell receptor beta chains from one sample in a study of blood T cell repertoires in COVID-19. The repertoire was sequenced with immunoSEQ multiplex PCR; TCRdb's copy has only in-frame clones and lacks some. The sample includes 150,000 or so clones, roughly 83% seen only once; the top ten take less than 30%. Sequencing was carried out using peripheral blood. The receptor set was obtained from a woman aged 55 to 70 with acute or convalescent COVID-19. Each CDR3 is given with its conserved first and last residue. D genes are given only for firm matches. Clone size appears in some rows only: once, few, many, or a class for an expanded clone.

d_gene	abundance	v_gene	j_gene	CDR3nt	CDR3aa
TRBD1	-	TRBV4-1	TRBJ1-2	TGCGCCAGCAGCCAAGATGAGGACAGGAGTGATGGCTACACCTTC	CASSQDEDRSDGYTF
TRBD1	-	TRBV7-6	TRBJ2-3	TGTGCCAGCAGCCCCCGACAGGGCCGAGATACGCAGTATTTT	CASSPRQGRDTQYF
-	-	TRBV30	TRBJ1-5	TGTGCCTGGAGCAGGGGAATGGATCAGCCCCAGCATTTT	CAWSRGMDQPQHF
-	-	TRBV6-5	TRBJ1-6	TGTGCCAGCAGTTTAGGGGAGGTTAATTCACCCCTCCACTTT	CASSLGEVNSPLHF
-	-	TRBV11-2	TRBJ2-1	TGTGCCAGCAGCCCCGGACAGTACTACAATGAGCAGTTCTTC	CASSPGQYYNEQFF
TRBD1	-	TRBV24-1	TRBJ1-1	TGTGCCACCAGTGCCCCAGGGGGCCGGGGTGAAGCTTTCTTT	CATSAPGGRGEAFF
TRBD2	-	TRBV9	TRBJ2-1	TGTGCCAGCAGCGTAGTTGTTGCGGGGGGTGGGAATGAGCAGTTCTTC	CASSVVVAGGGNEQFF
TRBD1	once	TRBV7-9	TRBJ2-3	TGTGCCAGCAGCTTAGCGGGACAGGGGACAGATACGCAGTATTTT	CASSLAGQGTDTQYF
TRBD1	-	TRBV7-9	TRBJ2-5	TGTGCCAGCAGCTCGATGGGACAGGGAGAGACCCAGTACTTC	CASSSMGQGETQYF
TRBD1	-	TRBV6-1	TRBJ1-5	TGTGCCAGCAGTGAAGACAGGGGTGGCCAGCCCCAGCATTTT	CASSEDRGGQPQHF
TRBD1	-	TRBV7-2	TRBJ2-5	TGTGCCAGCAGCCCACAGGGGGTTAAAGAGACCCAGTACTTC	CASSPQGVKETQYF
-	-	TRBV5-1	TRBJ2-5	TGCGCCAGCAGCCCCCTACTCCCCCAAGAGACCCAGTACTTC	CASSPLLPQETQYF
-	once	TRBV3-1/TRBV3-2	TRBJ2-5	TGTGCCAGCAGCCAACCTAGCCCCAATACCCAGTACTTC	CASSQPSPNTQYF
-	-	TRBV19	TRBJ2-7	TGTGCCAGTAGGGCGCAGGGGTCTCGCGACGAGCAGTACTTC	CASRAQGSRDEQYF
-	-	TRBV12-3/TRBV12-4	TRBJ2-3	TGTGCCAGCAGTTTGGCCGGCACAGATACGCAGTATTTT	CASSLAGTDTQYF
-	-	TRBV4-2	TRBJ2-2	TGTGCCAGCAGCCAAGATGGCGGGACGTTCATAGCCACCGGGGAGCTGTTTTTT	CASSQDGGTFIATGELFF
-	-	TRBV10-3	TRBJ2-1	TGTGCCATCAGTGATGGAGGGGTGGATGAGCAGTTCTTC	CAISDGGVDEQFF
-	-	TRBV4-1	TRBJ1-4	TGCGCCAGCAGCCCCGGGGGGGTGGGGGAAAAACTGTTTTTT	CASSPGGVGEKLFF
-	-	TRBV6-4	TRBJ1-1	TGTGCCAGCAGAAACTCGGGGAACACTGAAGCTTTCTTT	CASRNSGNTEAFF
TRBD1	-	TRBV5-1	TRBJ1-2	TGCGCCAGCAGGTACGGACAGGGGAACTATGGCTACACCTTC	CASRYGQGNYGYTF
-	-	TRBV9	TRBJ1-4	TGTGCCAGCAGCGGGAGGGGAAATGAAAAACTGTTTTTT	CASSGRGNEKLFF
-	-	TRBV28	TRBJ1-2	TGTGCCAGCAGTTCCGCCCAGACAGACAACTATGGCTACACCTTC	CASSSAQTDNYGYTF
-	once	TRBV2	TRBJ2-1	TGTGCCAGCAGCATAACGGGTCTCAATGAGCAGTTCTTC	CASSITGLNEQFF
TRBD1	-	TRBV19	TRBJ1-5	TGTGCCAGTAGGAGACAGGGACAGGGCAATCAGCCCCAGCATTTT	CASRRQGQGNQPQHF
-	-	TRBV11-3	TRBJ2-3	TGTGCCAGCGGAGACGCGGGGGCCTTAGCCCCAGATACGCAGTATTTT	CASGDAGALAPDTQYF
-	-	TRBV2	TRBJ2-3	TGTGCCAGCAGTGCCCAGGGGCGCCCCACAGATACGCAGTATTTT	CASSAQGRPTDTQYF
TRBD1	-	TRBV6-5	TRBJ1-4	TGTGCCAGCAGTAACGACAGGGAGAAACTGTTTTTT	CASSNDREKLFF
-	-	TRBV11-3	TRBJ1-1	TGTGCCAGCAGCTTCTCGGGGGGGACTGAAGCTTTCTTT	CASSFSGGTEAFF
-	-	TRBV9	TRBJ2-1	TGTGCCAGCAGCGTACCCGGGGATGAGCAGTTCTTC	CASSVPGDEQFF
TRBD1	-	TRBV5-5	TRBJ1-2	TGTGCCAGCAGCTTCCCAGGGGGTGACTATGGCTACACCTTC	CASSFPGGDYGYTF
TRBD1	-	TRBV6-6	TRBJ2-3	TGTGCCAGCAGTTACTCTAGGGGGCAAAGCACAGATACGCAGTATTTT	CASSYSRGQSTDTQYF
-	once	TRBV3-1/TRBV3-2	TRBJ1-5	TGTGCCAGCAGCCCCGTCCCGAGCGATCAGCCCCAGCATTTT	CASSPVPSDQPQHF